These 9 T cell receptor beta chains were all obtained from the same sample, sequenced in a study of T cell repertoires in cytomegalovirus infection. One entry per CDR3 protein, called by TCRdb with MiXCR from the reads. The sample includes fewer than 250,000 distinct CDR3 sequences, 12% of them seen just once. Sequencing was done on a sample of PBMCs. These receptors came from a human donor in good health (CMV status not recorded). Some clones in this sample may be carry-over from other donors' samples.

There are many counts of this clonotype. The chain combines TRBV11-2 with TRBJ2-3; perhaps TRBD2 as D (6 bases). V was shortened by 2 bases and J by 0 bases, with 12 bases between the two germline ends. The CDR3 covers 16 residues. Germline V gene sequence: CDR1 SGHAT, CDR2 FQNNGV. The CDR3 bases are TGTGCCAGCAGCTTAATCGGGGGAGAGAGCACAGATACGCAGTATTTT. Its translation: CASSLIGGESTDTQYF. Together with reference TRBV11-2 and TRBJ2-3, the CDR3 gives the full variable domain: EAGVAQSPRYKIIEKRQSVAFWCNPISGHATLYWYQQILGQGPKLLIQFQNNGVVDDSQLPKDRFSAERLKGVDSTLKIQPAKLEDSAVYLCASSLIGGESTDTQYFGPGTRLTVL.

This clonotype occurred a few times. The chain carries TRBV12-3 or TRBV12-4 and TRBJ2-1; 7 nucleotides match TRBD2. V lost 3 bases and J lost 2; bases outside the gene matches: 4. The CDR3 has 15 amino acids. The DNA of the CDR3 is TGTGCCAGCAGTTTCGGCGGGGGACCCTACAATGAGCAGTTCTTC. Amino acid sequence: CASSFGGGPYNEQFF.

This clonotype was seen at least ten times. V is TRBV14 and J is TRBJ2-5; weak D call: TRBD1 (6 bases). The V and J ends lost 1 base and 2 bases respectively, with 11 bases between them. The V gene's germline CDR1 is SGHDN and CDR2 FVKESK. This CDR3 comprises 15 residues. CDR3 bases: TGTGCCAGCAGCCAAGGGTACAGGGAACAAGAGACCCAGTACTTC. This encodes CASSQGYREQETQYF.

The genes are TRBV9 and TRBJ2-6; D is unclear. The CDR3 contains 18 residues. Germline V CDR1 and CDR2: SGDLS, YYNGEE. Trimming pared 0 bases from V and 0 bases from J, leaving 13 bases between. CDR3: CASSVGRVLSSGANVLTF. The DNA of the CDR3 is TGTGCCAGCAGCGTAGGGAGAGTTTTGTCCTCTGGGGCCAACGTCCTGACTTTC.

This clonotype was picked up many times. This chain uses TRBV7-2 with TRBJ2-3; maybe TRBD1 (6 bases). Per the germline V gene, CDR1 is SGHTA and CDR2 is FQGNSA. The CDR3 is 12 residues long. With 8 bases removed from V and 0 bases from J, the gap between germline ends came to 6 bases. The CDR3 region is CASGQSTDTQYF. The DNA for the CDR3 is TGTGCCAGCGGACAGAGCACAGATACGCAGTATTTT.

CDR3 bases: TGTGCCAGCAGTTTAATGGGGAAAATTTTGACTGAAGCTTTCTTT. It encodes CASSLMGKILTEAFF. The chain has TRBV28 and TRBJ1-1, with D unresolved. V was pared by 2 bases and J by 5 bases, with 15 bases between. The CDR3 length is 15 residues. Germline V gene data show CDR1 as MDHEN and CDR2 as SYDVKM.

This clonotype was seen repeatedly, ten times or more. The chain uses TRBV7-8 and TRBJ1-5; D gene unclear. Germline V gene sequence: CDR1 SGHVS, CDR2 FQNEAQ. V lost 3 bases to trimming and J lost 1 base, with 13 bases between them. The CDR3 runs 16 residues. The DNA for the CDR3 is TGTGCCAGCAGCTTCGCGACTACGCGGAGCAATCAGCCCCAGCATTTT. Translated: CASSFATTRSNQPQHF. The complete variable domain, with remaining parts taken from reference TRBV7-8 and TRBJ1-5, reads GAGVSQSPRYKVAKRGQDVALRCDPISGHVSLFWYQQALGQGPEFLTYFQNEAQLDKSGLPSDRFFAERPEGSVSTLKIQRTQQEDSAVYLCASSFATTRSNQPQHFGDGTRLSIL.

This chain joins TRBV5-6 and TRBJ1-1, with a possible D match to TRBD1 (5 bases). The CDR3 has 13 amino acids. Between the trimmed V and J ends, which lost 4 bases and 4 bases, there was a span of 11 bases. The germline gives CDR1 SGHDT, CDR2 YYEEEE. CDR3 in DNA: TGTGCCAGCAGCCCAGGGCGGGCCACTGAAGCTTTCTTT. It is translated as CASSPGRATEAFF.

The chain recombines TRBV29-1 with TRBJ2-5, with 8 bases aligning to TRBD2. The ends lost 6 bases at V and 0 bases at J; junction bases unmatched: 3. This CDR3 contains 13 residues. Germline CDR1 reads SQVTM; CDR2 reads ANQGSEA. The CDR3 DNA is TGCAGCGTGAATAGCGGGGACCAAGAGACCCAGTACTTC. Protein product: CSVNSGDQETQYF.